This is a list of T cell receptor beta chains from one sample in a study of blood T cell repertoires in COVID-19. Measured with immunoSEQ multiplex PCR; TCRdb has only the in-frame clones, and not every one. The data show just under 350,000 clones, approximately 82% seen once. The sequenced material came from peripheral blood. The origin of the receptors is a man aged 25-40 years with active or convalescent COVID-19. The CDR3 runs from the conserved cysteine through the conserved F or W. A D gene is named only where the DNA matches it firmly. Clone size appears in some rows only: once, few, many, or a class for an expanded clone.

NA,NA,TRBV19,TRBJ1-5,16,TGTGCCAGTAGTATAAGACCTACTCGGGGCAATCAGCCCCAGCATTTT,CASSIRPTRGNQPQHF
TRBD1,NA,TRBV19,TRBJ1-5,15,TGTGCCAGTAGTGTTGGACAGGGGAAGTATCAGCCCCAGCATTTT,CASSVGQGKYQPQHF
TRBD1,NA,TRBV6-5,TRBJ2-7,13,TGTGCCAGCCGGGGACAGCACTCCTACGAGCAGTACTTC,CASRGQHSYEQYF
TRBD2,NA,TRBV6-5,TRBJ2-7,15,TGTGCCAGCAGGTTTTTCGCGGGGGGGAGAAACGAGCAGTACTTC,CASRFFAGGRNEQYF
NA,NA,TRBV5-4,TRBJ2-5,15,TGTGCCAGCAGCCCCCACGGGACTTCGACAGAGACCCAGTACTTC,CASSPHGTSTETQYF
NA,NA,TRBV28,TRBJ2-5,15,TGTGCCAGCAGTTTAGAAGGGGGAAGACAAGAGACCCAGTACTTC,CASSLEGGRQETQYF
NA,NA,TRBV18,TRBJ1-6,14,TGTGCCAGCTCAGTACAGGCGTTTAATTCACCCCTCCACTTT,CASSVQAFNSPLHF
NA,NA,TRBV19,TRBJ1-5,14,TGTGCCAGTACCCTCGTATCCCGCAATCAGCCCCAGCATTTT,CASTLVSRNQPQHF
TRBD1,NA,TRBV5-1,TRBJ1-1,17,TGCGCCAGCAGCGCAAATCCGGGACAGAAATCTAACACTGAAGCTTTCTTT,CASSANPGQKSNTEAFF
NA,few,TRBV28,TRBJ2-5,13,TGTGCCAGCCACCAGCGGGCTCAAGAGACCCAGTACTTC,CASHQRAQETQYF
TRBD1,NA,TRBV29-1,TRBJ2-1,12,TGCAGCGGTGACAGGGCCTACAATGAGCAGTTCTTC,CSGDRAYNEQFF
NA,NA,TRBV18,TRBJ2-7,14,TGTGCCAGCTCACCACTGTCCCTTTCCTACGAGCAGTACTTC,CASSPLSLSYEQYF
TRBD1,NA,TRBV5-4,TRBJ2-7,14,TGTGCCAGCAGCTTGGGGACAGGGGGTTACGAGCAGTACTTC,CASSLGTGGYEQYF
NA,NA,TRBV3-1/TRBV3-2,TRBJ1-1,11,TGTGCCAGCAGCCAGTCCTGGCAAGCTTTCTTT,CASSQSWQAFF
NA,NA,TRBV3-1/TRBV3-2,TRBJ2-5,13,TGTGCCAGCAGGGGGGCAGGGCCGGAGACCCAGTACTTC,CASRGAGPETQYF
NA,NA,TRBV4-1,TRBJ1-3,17,TGCGCCAGCAGCCAAGACTCTTTACAGGCCTCTGGAAACACCATATATTTT,CASSQDSLQASGNTIYF
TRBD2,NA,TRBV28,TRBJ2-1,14,TGTGCCAGCAGTTCCGGACTAGCGGGAGGCAAGCAGTTCTTC,CASSSGLAGGKQFF
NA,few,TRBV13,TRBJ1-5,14,TGTGCCAGCAGCTCCGGGTCTCAAGGCAAGCCCCAGCATTTT,CASSSGSQGKPQHF
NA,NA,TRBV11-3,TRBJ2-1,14,TGTGCCAGCAGCTTGGGAGACTCCTACAATGAGCAGTTCTTC,CASSLGDSYNEQFF
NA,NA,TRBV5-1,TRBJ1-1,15,TGCGCCAGCAGCTTGGGTTTCCCAGGGGAGACTGAAGCTTTCTTT,CASSLGFPGETEAFF
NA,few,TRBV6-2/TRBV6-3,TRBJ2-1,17,TGTGCCAGCAGTTACGGCGGAACCCCGAGCTCCTACAATGAGCAGTTCTTC,CASSYGGTPSSYNEQFF
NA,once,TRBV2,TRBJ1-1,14,TGTGCCAGCAGTACCCTTCCGGGGGGGTTAGGTGCTTTCTTT,CASSTLPGGLGAFF
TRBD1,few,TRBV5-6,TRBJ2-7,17,TGTGCCAGCAGCTTAGTATGGGACAGCTTGGGGTCCTACGAGCAGTACTTC,CASSLVWDSLGSYEQYF
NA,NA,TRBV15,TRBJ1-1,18,TGTGCCACCAGCAGAGATCAAGGAGTCGTGAGGAGGAACACTGAAGCTTTCTTT,CATSRDQGVVRRNTEAFF
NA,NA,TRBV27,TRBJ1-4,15,TGTGCCAGCAGCAAATGGGGGGGCTATAATGAAAAACTGTTTTTT,CASSKWGGYNEKLFF
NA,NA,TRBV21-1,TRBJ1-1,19,TGTGCCAGCAGCAACGAGGGGGCCGGGACAGGGAGGATGAACACTGAAGCTTTCTTT,CASSNEGAGTGRMNTEAFF
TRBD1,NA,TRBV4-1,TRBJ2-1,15,TGCGCCAGCAGCTCCAACCGGGACAGGTACAATGAGCAGTTCTTC,CASSSNRDRYNEQFF
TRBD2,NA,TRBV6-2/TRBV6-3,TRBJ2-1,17,TGTGCCAGCAGTTACCCCCGGACTAGCGGGAGGGACAATGAGCAGTTCTTC,CASSYPRTSGRDNEQFF
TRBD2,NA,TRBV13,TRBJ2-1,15,TGTGCCAGCACCTTAAGCGGGAGCTCCTACAATGAGCAGTTCTTC,CASTLSGSSYNEQFF
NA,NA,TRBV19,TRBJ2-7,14,TGTGCCAGTAGAGAACGACAGGCTCCCTACGAGCAGTACTTC,CASRERQAPYEQYF
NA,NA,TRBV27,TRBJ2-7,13,TGTGCCAGCAGTCGGACACCCGTATGGGAGCAGTACTTC,CASSRTPVWEQYF
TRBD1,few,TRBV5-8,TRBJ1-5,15,TGTGCCAGCAGCTTGTTTAGGGGGCCATATCAGCCCCAGCATTTT,CASSLFRGPYQPQHF
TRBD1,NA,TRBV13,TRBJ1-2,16,TGTGCCAGCAGCTTAGGGGGGACAGGGTCGATCTATGGCTACACCTTC,CASSLGGTGSIYGYTF
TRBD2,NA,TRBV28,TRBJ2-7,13,TGTGCCAGCCTAGCGGGGATGGGGTACGAGCAGTACTTC,CASLAGMGYEQYF
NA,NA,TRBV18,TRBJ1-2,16,TGTGCCAGCTCCGGGACAAGAGGGCCAGCTAACTATGGCTACACCTTC,CASSGTRGPANYGYTF
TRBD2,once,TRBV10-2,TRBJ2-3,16,TGCGCCAGCAGTGAGGTGCTAGCGGGGGGCACAGATACGCAGTATTTT,CASSEVLAGGTDTQYF
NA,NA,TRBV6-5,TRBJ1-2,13,TGTGCCAGCTACCGGGGGGGGCGGGTTGGCTACACCTTC,CASYRGGRVGYTF
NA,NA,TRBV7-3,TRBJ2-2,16,TGTGCCAGCAGCTTACGAGACAGAGCGAACACCGGGGAGCTGTTTTTT,CASSLRDRANTGELFF
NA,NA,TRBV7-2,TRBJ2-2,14,TGTGCCAGCAGCGTCGGGATAGTCACCGGGGAGCTGTTTTTT,CASSVGIVTGELFF
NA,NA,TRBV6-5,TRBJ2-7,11,TGTGCCGCCGGGGGGCTGGGGGAGCAGTACTTC,CAAGGLGEQYF
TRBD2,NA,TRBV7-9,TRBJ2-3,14,TGTGCCAGCAGCTTAGCTGTAGCGGGGGATACGCAGTATTTT,CASSLAVAGDTQYF
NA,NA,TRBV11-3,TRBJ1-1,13,TGTGCCAGCAGGGTTTCGGGGGGATCTGAAGCTTTCTTT,CASRVSGGSEAFF